This TCR beta chain was identified during a study of cytomegalovirus exposure and HLA in healthy donors (dated 2017 in TCRdb). As for the study more broadly: A later analysis indicated that the roughly 130 validation repertoires were generated on the platform also employed for the approximately 690 repertoires of the first cohort. The study was designed to test whether signatures of past pathogen exposure could be identified by cataloging public T cell receptors. In addition to the first cohort of roughly 670 subjects, a separate validation cohort of over 90 different subjects was used. To predict cytomegalovirus infection status, the study combined high-throughput TCR immunosequencing, statistical association of individual TCRs with disease status, and machine learning.

The library was produced with the immunoSEQ multiplex PCR assay. In the original analysis: A statistical classification framework was developed to diagnose cytomegalovirus status using the catalog of TCR beta chain sequences. TCRdb obtained this table from immuneACCESS and retained in-frame rearrangements with V and J assigned. These tables miss some clones; where compared with another copy, unresolved V genes account for less than half of the shortfall, and the remainder is unexplained. That table supplies the V and J calls and clone size; D and trimming were determined from the DNA. The sample table contains more than 250,000 clones; only one count was recorded for 90% of them. The ten most abundant clones make up approximately 3.1% of the sample. Points on this clone: This receptor's antigen is unknown. One base away there is no much larger clone; base qualities are not given.

The germline V gene supplies CDR1 ENHRY and CDR2 SYGVKD. From V the trimming removes 10 bases and from J it removes 5 bases, while the gene matches leave 18 bases of the junction unaccounted for. There are 18 amino acids in the CDR3, from cysteine to phenylalanine inclusive. This entry keeps only the CDR3 DNA: 54 bases, framed from base 1. Overall study results and their limits: The authors suggested that the approach could potentially be extended to other disease states and immunological phenotypes. In vitro tests confirmed that a few of the cytomegalovirus-associated TCR beta chains recognize cytomegalovirus antigens. A total of 150 or so TCR beta chains were listed by the study as associated with cytomegalovirus. Of the cluster scores, 94% were above 0 in a later analysis, which found that TCRs clustered in the first cohort also tended to co-occur in the 120 or so validation repertoires. All 120 or so repertoires were used to score co-occurrence in the validation cohort in a later analysis, because that analysis had no HLA typing for the cohort. In both the original and validation cohorts, the classifier was reported to diagnose cytomegalovirus status with high specificity and sensitivity. Across donors, most TCR sequences were observed very rarely, whereas some public TCRs were present in many individuals.

Donors formed part of the validation cohort, which comprised 120 subjects and was distinct from the first cohort of 550 to 850 subjects. The sequence was collected from a woman in her 30s in good health and CMV-seronegative. Source material: PBMCs. The chain is made from TRBV10-3 and TRBJ2-7; a stretch of 15 junction bases matches TRBD2. In nucleotide form, the sequence is TGTGCCACCATGTCACAGAGGACTAGCGGGAGGGTTTCCCACGAGCAGTACTTC. It translates to CATMSQRTSGRVSHEQYF.